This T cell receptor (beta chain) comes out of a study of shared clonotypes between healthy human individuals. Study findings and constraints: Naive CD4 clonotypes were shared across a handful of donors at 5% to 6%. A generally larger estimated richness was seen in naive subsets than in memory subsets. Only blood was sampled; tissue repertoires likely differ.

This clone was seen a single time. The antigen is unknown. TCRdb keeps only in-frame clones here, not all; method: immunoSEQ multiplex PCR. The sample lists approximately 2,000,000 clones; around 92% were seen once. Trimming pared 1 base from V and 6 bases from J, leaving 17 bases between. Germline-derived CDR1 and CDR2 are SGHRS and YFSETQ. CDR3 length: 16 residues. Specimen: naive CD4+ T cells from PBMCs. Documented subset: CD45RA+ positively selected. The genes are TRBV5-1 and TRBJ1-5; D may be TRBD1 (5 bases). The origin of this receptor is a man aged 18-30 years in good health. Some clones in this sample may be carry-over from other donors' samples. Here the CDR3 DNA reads TGCGCCAGCAGCTTGTCGCCACTCACGGGGCGTCAGCCCCAGCATTTT. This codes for CASSLSPLTGRQPQHF.